A selection of T cell receptor beta chains follows, all from one sample in a study of OX40 agonist ivuxolimab in advanced cancers. The assay was immunoSEQ multiplex PCR, and TCRdb's table has in-frame clones only and misses some. The data hold tens of thousands of clones, with about nine tenths observed a single time. The sample in question was CD4+ or CD8+ T cells sorted from blood, obtained in a trial of the OX40 agonist ivuxolimab. Receptor source: an adult with an advanced solid tumor such as melanoma, head and neck, liver or kidney cancer. Each CDR3 is given with its conserved first and last residue. The order of the fields is V gene, D gene, CDR3 protein. A D gene is named only where the DNA matches it firmly.

>TRBV7-2|-
CASSFGSPEAFF
>TRBV6-1|-
CASSLTRVNTEAFF
>TRBV20-1|-
CSAWGDTQYF
>TRBV2|-
CASKVWQGLYEQYF
>TRBV7-9|-
CASSLGPPEGKVGNEQFF
>TRBV2|TRBD1
CAAYRGMNTEAFF
>TRBV7-8|-
CASSFYGGEFTDTQYF
>TRBV5-1|-
CASSFGGSNQPQHF
>TRBV18|-
CASSPGGGWTEAFF
>TRBV27|-
CASSPDRENYGYTF
>TRBV19|-
CASSEFENYGYTF
>TRBV6-1|-
CASSEAWTAVAYEQYF
>TRBV6-1|-
CASSEEVAGTYEQYF
>TRBV19|-
CASTGTYNEQFF
>TRBV18|TRBD1
CASSPIEGAAGANVLTF
>TRBV6-1|TRBD1
CASSSGTGVGNEQFF
>TRBV27|TRBD2
CASSSLAGTAYEQYF
>TRBV25-1|-
CASSGEGGPNYGYTF
>TRBV7-9|-
CASSPTPSYEQYF
>TRBV19|-
CASSISPAITDTQYF